One T cell receptor beta chain is described in this entry. The antigen it recognizes is unknown. No much larger clone exists at a distance of one base, and base qualities are not known. The source of the sample is a study of blood T cell repertoires in COVID-19 (dated by TCRdb to 2019 to 2021). Study-wide context: Collaborator samples came from the United States, Italy and Spain and covered acute and convalescent phases of COVID-19. The prospective study material was composed of cDNA or gDNA derived from T cells, B-cell-depleted T cells, or PBMCs. The dataset comprised deeply sampled blood TCRbeta repertoires from subjects exposed to, actively infected with, or recovered from COVID-19. The repertoires were released in a freely available public database intended as a resource for research on the immune response to SARS-CoV-2. Samples were obtained from the ongoing ImmuneRACE study (first 160 participants) and from 1,200 or so subjects provided by 6 global collaborators. A de-identified subject ID, COVID-19 status, age in years and sex were almost always included in the sample metadata. Where available, HLA class I and class II types were obtained from metadata supplied by the sample provider rather than from assay-based typing.

Whole blood was collected in K2EDTA tubes by collaborating institutions according to the institutions' own protocols. For TCRbeta analysis, collaborators shipped samples in one of three forms: frozen whole blood, isolated PBMCs, or DNA extracted from either of those sample types. For CDR1 and CDR2, the germline V gene lists SGHTA and FQGNSA. From V the trimming removes 2 bases and from J it removes 7 bases, while the gene matches leave 4 bases of the junction unaccounted for. Inclusive of the bounding cysteine and phenylalanine, the CDR3 is 14 residues long. Only the CDR3 DNA is retained, 42 bases long and in frame from the first base. Overall study outcomes, separate from this receptor: How much clinical and demographic metadata was included differed by source and by participant, and the metadata was provided uncurated.

TCRbeta CDR3 regions were amplified from genomic DNA using the immunoSEQ Assay, a bias-controlled multiplex PCR. Turning to the authors' computational methods: The number of nucleated cells in each sample was estimated by amplification of reference gene primers within the assay. To quantify the absolute abundance of each unique TCRbeta CDR3 rearrangement, sequence reads were collapsed and filtered. For each sample, productive Simpson clonality was calculated by taking the square root of Simpson's diversity index across productive rearrangements. As stored in TCRdb, this immuneACCESS dataset retains in-frame rearrangements with V and J assigned. A fraction of the clones does not appear; measured against another copy, unresolved V genes explain less than half of the discrepancy, and the remainder lacks a known reason. The V and J calls and the clone size are those of that table, but D and trimming were determined from the DNA. In all, the sample holds some 220,000 clones, and roughly 80% of those were seen once. Approximately 18% of the sample lies in the top ten.

The V and J segments used are TRBV7-2 and TRBJ2-1, and 8 junctional nucleotides match TRBD1. This sequence originates from a woman over 75 with active or convalescent COVID-19. The sample comprised peripheral blood. Here is the DNA: TGTGCCAGCAGCTTAAGACAGGGGAGAAATGAGCAGTTCTTC. Translated, it reads CASSLRQGRNEQFF.